This TCR beta chain was profiled in a study of human T cells and chemical hapten exposure (dated by TCRdb to the early 2020s). Study-wide context: For sensitization, 2% DPC in acetone was applied to a 2 cm by 2 cm area of upper inner arm skin. Patients additionally received weekly therapeutic DPC doses to the scalp throughout the approximately 25-week study period. Patch testing was performed on the upper back with Finn chambers containing 0.01% DPC, and the patch tests were scored after 6 days according to International Contact Dermatitis Research Group standards. The patient cohort, mostly female, included alopecia areata with under or over 50% scalp involvement, alopecia totalis and alopecia universalis. Libraries were pooled for sequencing, and variation in per-sample TCR yields was attributed mainly to small differences in library volumes within the pool. This study followed changes in the peripheral blood TCR repertoire in vivo during primary and secondary sensitization of alopecia patients to the hapten diphenylcyclopropenone (DPC). Patient blood was sampled pre-sensitization (week 0) and at 2, 6 and about 24 weeks after DPC sensitization. About 30 alopecia patients provided blood for TCR sequencing at one to four time points (pre-sensitization, 2, 6 and 24 weeks). Both TCR alpha and TCR beta chains were sequenced from each blood RNA sample.

Taken with the paper, the label for time point translates to: pre-sensitization, week 0. The treatment or condition label, read with the paper, signifies: therapeutic diphenylcyclopropenone sensitization with weekly scalp DPC. Total RNA was extracted from unfractionated whole blood that had been collected in Tempus Blood RNA tubes. At each patch-test visit, blood was drawn before the patch test was applied. To be eligible, patients had to be aged 18 to 70, diagnosed with alopecia and judged suitable for DPC therapy, while pregnant patients were excluded. Libraries were built with RACE. The reads were generated on a NextSeq 500. During library preparation, unique molecular identifiers were attached to individual cDNA molecules so that TCRs could be counted quantitatively and reproducibly. Per the source publication's procedure: Samples had a median of roughly 98,000 TCRs, with a range from roughly 23,224 to 750,000. V, J and CDR3 annotation of the TCR reads was carried out using the Decombinator software suite. To make PS versus PT1 abundance plots, every sample was subsampled to the same number of TCRs (28,000). Expanded TCRs were defined as absent before sensitization and observed at least eight times at the 2-week time point. TCRdb cleaned the public reads at Q25 with fastp, built clones with MiXCR and kept in-frame beta chains. Identical CDR3 proteins give one entry, which carries the most common genes and DNA. The V and J calls, along with clone size, are taken from TCRdb and not from the paper's own processing. In all, the sample holds tens of thousands of distinct CDR3 sequences, and approximately 9.7% of those were seen once. 9.5% to 10% of the sample is held by the ten biggest clonotypes.

In the case of this clonotype: No cognate antigen has been identified for it. No base-level quality is on record; no much larger clone is a single base apart.

Overall study outcomes, separate from this receptor: After repeated subsampling, changes were observed in the strength of the expansion versus patch-test correlation and in the threshold at which the correlation became significant. No change with DPC sensitization was found in the number of TCRs above 1 in 1000 frequency, and no evidence of global repertoire structure alterations was found. A positive correlation was found between the number of PT1 expanded TCRs and patch test score, with significance reached at thresholds 8, 16 and 32 but not 4. Because every patient had alopecia, a presumed autoimmune disease, the patients' immune response might differ from that of healthy individuals. Expanded TCRs formed significantly more large CDR3 similarity clusters than pre-sensitization or healthy control sets, consistent with antigen-driven responses.

The V and J ends are trimmed by 3 bases and 1 base, leaving 9 bases between them. From the germline V gene (reference sequence), CDR1 is LNHDA and CDR2 is SQIVND. The CDR3 sequence holds 14 residues, the cysteine and phenylalanine included. Just CDR3 DNA is preserved here, 42 bases in frame from base 1. Recombination joined TRBV19 with TRBJ1-1; TRBD1 is perhaps the D gene, given 6 matching bases. This material consisted of whole blood, taken in connection with sensitization to the hapten diphenylcyclopropenone (DPC). The receptor comes from a woman aged 30 to 39 with alopecia areata. Some clones in this sample may be carry-over from other donors' samples. The nucleotides are TGTGCCAGTAGTATTCAGGGGACGAACACTGAAGCTTTCTTT. Translated, this is CASSIQGTNTEAFF.